These T cell receptor beta chains were read from a single sample in a study of OX40 agonist ivuxolimab in advanced cancers. TCRdb keeps only in-frame clones here, not all; method: immunoSEQ multiplex PCR. The table has fewer than 50,000 clones, about 89% seen once. The specimen was CD4+ or CD8+ T cells sorted from blood, collected in a trial of the OX40 agonist ivuxolimab. The receptors come from an adult with an advanced solid tumor such as melanoma, head and neck, liver or kidney cancer. CDR3s leave out the opening cysteine and the closing phenylalanine or tryptophan.

TRBJ2-1,11,TRBV5-4,ASSDRPYNEQF
TRBJ2-3,13,TRBV9,ASSEDETGWDTQY
TRBJ1-2,11,TRBV9,ASRTHSGYGYT
TRBJ1-6,11,TRBV5-1,ASSLFEDSPLH
TRBJ2-1,13,TRBV10-3,AIGPLAGGMDEQF
TRBJ2-2,14,TRBV5-1,ASSLGGTANTGELF
TRBJ1-1,13,TRBV5-1,ASRIGPGMNTEAF
TRBJ1-5,14,TRBV7-2,ASSASLDRGGQPQH
TRBJ1-3,13,TRBV5-5,ASSLEAGAGNTIY
TRBJ2-1,14,TRBV9,ASSASGGRSYNEQF
TRBJ2-2,13,TRBV4-1,ASSQETANTGELF
TRBJ2-2,14,TRBV9,ATSSGTGGNTGELF
TRBJ2-1,11,TRBV19,ASSPEFSNEQF
TRBJ2-7,10,TRBV5-1,ASSLVGGEQY
TRBJ2-3,10,TRBV7-2,ASSPREDTQY
TRBJ1-2,14,TRBV29-1,SVHRQSFPGGYGYT
TRBJ1-2,12,TRBV11-2,ASSFRARNYGYT
TRBJ2-7,11,TRBV14,ASSRVGLDEQY
TRBJ1-6,15,TRBV7-8,ASSLGRHSSYNSPLH
TRBJ2-7,13,TRBV6-5,ASRLRETIPYEQY
TRBJ1-3,13,TRBV2,ASSALDYSGNTIY
TRBJ1-6,13,TRBV10-3,AISESAGGSSPLH
TRBJ1-4,12,TRBV7-9,ASSAGQGDEKLF
TRBJ1-2,13,TRBV30,AWSVRSAREGGYT
TRBJ2-5,13,TRBV18,ASSPLQDKQETQY
TRBJ2-3,14,TRBV2,ASSDWRGGLVDTQY
TRBJ1-5,11,TRBV2,ASDWGQGQPQH
TRBJ2-1,14,TRBV4-3,ASSQYRDSKDHEQF
TRBJ1-2,13,TRBV6-5,ASRKTGGPVYGYT
TRBJ2-7,12,TRBV7-2,ASSPLLGLYEQY
TRBJ1-5,11,TRBV10-2,ASSAGGGEPQH
TRBJ1-2,11,TRBV6-5,ASRLLAGGGYT
TRBJ1-3,15,TRBV7-6,ASSLAGGPDTGNTIY
TRBJ1-6,14,TRBV19,ASSSPDRGSYSPLH
TRBJ2-1,11,TRBV11-3,ASSLTGYNEQF
TRBJ1-2,13,TRBV5-1,ASSLAPGQGNGYT
TRBJ2-5,16,TRBV30,AWRDTAGSDRVWETQY
TRBJ1-1,14,TRBV6-6,ASRHMRTGLNTEAF
TRBJ2-3,12,TRBV19,ASKEQPRTDTQY
TRBJ1-2,12,TRBV6-1,ASSEDRGRYGYT